Listed here are 20 T cell receptor beta chains from one sample, sequenced in a study of persistence of HIV-infected CD4 T cells. The antigens for these receptors are not known. Sequencing used immunoSEQ version 4 in survey mode. The protocol was immunoSEQ multiplex PCR, while the TCRdb copy is restricted to in-frame clones and leaves out a portion. Of tens of thousands of clones detected, about four fifths appear once; the ten largest clones hold 3%. Stimulation used approximately 9.1 ug/mL lysate from CMV-infected fibroblasts. Memory cells lacking CD40L and CD69 with high CD45RO were sorted. The material was CD4+ T cells sorted from PBMCs after approximately 18-hour stimulation, obtained from a patient who received antiretroviral therapy. These receptors were obtained from an adult man with HIV who was CMV-seropositive.

The chain combines TRBV7-9 with TRBJ2-6; tentatively, D is TRBD1 (5 bases). The CDR3 has 17 residues. Trimming stripped 4 bases from V and 0 bases from J, with 13 bases between. The germline V gene has CDR1 SEHNR and CDR2 FQNEAQ (reference sequence). Here the CDR3 reads CASSSGHGSSGANVLTF. CDR3 in DNA: TGTGCCAGCAGCTCCGGACATGGCAGCTCTGGGGCCAACGTCCTGACTTTC.

The chain joins TRBV19 to TRBJ2-7, with D unresolved. With 3 bases removed from V and 2 bases from J, the gap between germline ends came to 8 bases. Germline-derived CDR1 and CDR2 are LNHDA and SQIVND (reference sequence). The CDR3 contains 13 residues. The CDR3, as DNA: TGTGCCAGTAGTATGGGTAGACCCTACGAGCAGTACTTC. Its protein is CASSMGRPYEQYF.

The chain links TRBV27 to TRBJ1-2; possible D gene TRBD1, 5 bases. Trimming removed 3 bases at V and 2 bases at J, with 7 bases between. The CDR3 loop spans 13 amino acids. CDR1 MNHEY and CDR2 SMNVEV come from the germline V gene (reference sequence). CDR3 protein: CASSLGLNYGYTF. As DNA, the CDR3 is TGTGCCAGCAGTTTGGGACTCAACTATGGCTACACCTTC.

V and J are TRBV13 and TRBJ2-4; perhaps D is TRBD1 or TRBD2 (5 bases each). CDR1 is PRHDT, CDR2 FYEKMQ, per germline (reference sequence). The CDR3 length is 16 residues. V shed 4 bases and J shed 0 bases, with 13 bases lying between them. The CDR3 DNA sequence: TGTGCCAGCAGCTCGGGACCCCAGCGAGCCAAAAACATTCAGTACTTC. Its translation is CASSSGPQRAKNIQYF. The full variable domain, its missing parts supplied by reference TRBV13 and TRBJ2-4, is AAGVIQSPRHLIKEKRETATLKCYPIPRHDTVYWYQQGPGQDPQFLISFYEKMQSDKGSIPDRFSAQQFSDYHSELNMSSLELGDSALYFCASSSGPQRAKNIQYFGAGTRLSVL.

This clone has just one count. This chain links TRBV11-2 with TRBJ2-3; D remains unclear. V shed 3 bases and J shed 0 bases, with 13 bases lying between them. Per germline, CDR1 SGHAT and CDR2 FQNNGV. This CDR3 contains 16 residues. CDR3 sequence: CASSFLHTTSTDTQYF. CDR3 DNA: TGTGCCAGCAGCTTCTTGCATACCACTAGCACAGATACGCAGTATTTT.

The chain employs TRBV4-1 and TRBJ1-2, with D hard to call. This CDR3 is built from 15 residues. Trimming stripped 0 bases from V and 4 bases from J, with 12 bases between. The germline CDR1 and CDR2 sequences are MGHRA and YSYEKL. The CDR3 region has the DNA TGCGCCAGCAGCCAAGATTTGGGGTTTGCCTATGGCTACACCTTC. Translation: CASSQDLGFAYGYTF.

This chain links TRBV30 with TRBJ1-1, with D tentatively TRBD1 (5 bases). The germline gives CDR1 GTSNPN, CDR2 SVGIG (reference sequence). The length of the CDR3 is 15 residues. V lost 6 bases and J lost 1, with 18 bases in between. CDR3 loop: CACSGAVSTNTEAFF. The CDR3 DNA reads TGTGCCTGCTCTGGGGCAGTAAGTACGAACACTGAAGCTTTCTTT.

This clone was detected only a few times. The V gene is TRBV10-3, the J gene TRBJ2-1; TRBD1 is a possible D gene (5 bases). Germline V CDR1 and CDR2: ENHRY, SYGVKD. The CDR3 is 15 residues long. V dropped 0 bases and J dropped 4 bases, with 10 bases sitting between them. Here the CDR3 DNA reads TGTGCCATCAGTGAGTCGGGCGACAGATACAATGAGCAGTTCTTC. As protein: CAISESGDRYNEQFF.

The rearrangement joins TRBV27 to TRBJ2-1; the D gene is possibly TRBD2 (5 bases). This CDR3 has 13 amino acids. Trimming shortened V by 5 bases and J by 14 bases, and 19 bases separated the two germline ends. The germline CDR1 and CDR2 sequences are MNHEY and SMNVEV (reference sequence). The CDR3, as DNA: TGTGCCAGCAGTCCACGAATCCATACCGGGGAGTTCTTC. This gives the protein CASSPRIHTGEFF.

This clone was counted a few times. The rearrangement joins TRBV2 to TRBJ1-1; D might be TRBD1 (6 bases). Between the trimmed V and J ends, which lost 8 bases and 4 bases, there was a span of 14 bases. The length of the CDR3 is 13 residues. The germline CDR1 and CDR2 sequences are SNHLY and FYNNEI. The CDR3 DNA sequence: TGTGCCAGCCTACAGGGAACGGGCACTGAAGCTTTCTTT. Amino acids: CASLQGTGTEAFF.

V usage is TRBV25-1 and J usage is TRBJ2-5; D gene unclear. V shed 3 bases and J shed 1 base, with 12 bases lying between them. This CDR3 region has 15 residues. The germline gives CDR1 MGHDK, CDR2 SYGVNS. CDR3 protein: CASSEPGPRQETQYF. The CDR3 DNA reads as TGTGCCAGCAGTGAGCCTGGTCCCCGCCAAGAGACCCAGTACTTC.

The V gene is TRBV4-2, the J gene TRBJ2-2; 15 positions match TRBD2. V lost 2 bases to trimming and J lost 8 bases; unmatched junction nucleotides: 6. The CDR3 covers 17 residues. The V gene's germline CDR1 is LGHNA and CDR2 YNFKEQ. The DNA for the CDR3 is TGTGCCAGCAGCCAATCCGGACTAGCGGGGGGGCAGGGGGAGCTGTTTTTT. Translating it yields CASSQSGLAGGQGELFF.

The V call is TRBV29-1, the J call TRBJ1-6; 8 positions agree with TRBD1. This CDR3 is 14 amino acids long. Germline V gene lookup returns CDR1 SQVTM and CDR2 ANQGSEA. Trimming removed 7 bases from V and 5 bases from J; junction bases left unmatched: 7. CDR3 residues: CSAKQGGNNSPLHF. The CDR3, as DNA: TGCAGCGCCAAACAGGGGGGAAATAATTCACCCCTCCACTTT.

This clone was seen a single time. The chain combines TRBV6-6 with TRBJ2-2; D remains ambiguous. The CDR3 extends over 13 amino acids. Germline loops: CDR1 MNHNY, CDR2 SVGAGI (reference sequence). With 4 bases removed from V and 8 bases from J, the gap between germline ends came to 11 bases. The CDR3 region has the DNA TGTGCCAGCAGTTCCCCTGGTCTTGGGGAGCTGTTTTTT. Its protein product is CASSSPGLGELFF.

V gene TRBV27 combines with J gene TRBJ2-7, with TRBD1 identical over 10 bases. Trimming at V came to 5 bases and at J to 3 bases, leaving 10 bases not matched to a gene. This CDR3 is built from 16 residues. Germline V CDR1 and CDR2: MNHEY, SMNVEV (reference sequence). The CDR3 here is CASSRRTGTGVYEQYF. The CDR3 DNA follows: TGTGCCAGCAGTCGCCGAACCGGGACAGGGGTCTACGAGCAGTACTTC.

This rearrangement joins TRBV10-2 to TRBJ1-1, with D hard to call. V was pared by 4 bases and J by 0 bases, with 12 bases between. The V gene's germline CDR1 is WSHSY and CDR2 SAAADI. The CDR3 has 15 residues. The DNA of the CDR3 is TGCGCCAGCAGTGGGAGGAATAAGGTGAACACTGAAGCTTTCTTT. Encoded protein: CASSGRNKVNTEAFF.

The V gene is TRBV15, the J gene TRBJ2-5; D is unclear. CDR3 length: 12 amino acids. Looked up from germline, CDR1 is LNHNV and CDR2 is YYDKDF (reference sequence). V was clipped by 4 bases and J by 3 bases, with 6 bases between them. This CDR3 reads CATSIGKETQYF. DNA for the CDR3: TGTGCCACCAGCATTGGCAAAGAGACCCAGTACTTC.

This sequence joins TRBV5-1 and TRBJ1-1; unclear D gene. The length of the CDR3 is 15 residues. The germline gives CDR1 SGHRS, CDR2 YFSETQ. V gave up 4 bases and J gave up 5 bases, with 18 bases separating them. Written as DNA, the CDR3 is TGCGCCAGCAGCGGCGAAGGTACGGGAGGGACTGAAGCTTTCTTT. It codes for CASSGEGTGGTEAFF. Drawing the rest from reference TRBV5-1 and TRBJ1-1, the complete variable domain is KAGVTQTPRYLIKTRGQQVTLSCSPISGHRSVSWYQQTPGQGLQFLFEYFSETQRNKGNFPGRFSGRQFSNSRSEMNVSTLELGDSALYLCASSGEGTGGTEAFFGQGTRLTVV.

The DNA for the CDR3 is TGTGCCAGCAGCCAAGGGGGCCACTACGAGCAGTACTTC. Translated, it gives CASSQGGHYEQYF. The rearrangement joins TRBV3-1 (or the pseudogene TRBV3-2) to TRBJ2-7; tentative D call: TRBD1 (5 bases). The germline gives CDR1 LGHDT, CDR2 YNNKEL (reference sequence). Deletions cut 1 base from V and 3 bases from J, with 7 bases between. The CDR3 covers 13 residues.

V and J are TRBV6-5 and TRBJ1-5; a possible D gene is TRBD1 (5 bases). V was shortened by 5 bases and J by 3 bases, with 11 bases between the two germline ends. This CDR3 contains 14 residues. Germline CDR1 MNHEY, CDR2 SVGAGI. CDR3 nucleotides: TGTGCCAGCAGTAAAACAGGTTTCAATCAGCCCCAGCATTTT. This codes for CASSKTGFNQPQHF.